The 30 T cell receptor beta chains listed next were all sequenced from one sample in a study of CD8 T cells in Susac syndrome. Reverse transcription of about 0.45 to 1 ug RNA was performed with random hexamers. TCRdb re-derived calls from the immunoSEQ multiplex PCR reads in MiXCR, one entry per CDR3 protein. This table has some 160,000 distinct CDR3 sequences, roughly 95% appearing once. The sample taken for sequencing was CD4+ T cells from PBMCs. These receptors were obtained from a human donor with Susac syndrome.

This rearrangement joins TRBV29-1 to TRBJ1-1, with D maybe TRBD1 (6 bases). Germline assignment: CDR1 SQVTM and CDR2 ANQGSEA. CDR3 length: 14 residues. V dropped 3 bases and J dropped 9 bases, with 20 bases sitting between them. As DNA, the CDR3 is TGCAGCGTTGATTACGCGGACAGCGGGTCCAAAGCTTTCTTT. Protein product: CSVDYADSGSKAFF.

The rearrangement uses TRBV24-1 and TRBJ2-1, with D possibly TRBD2 on 7 matching bases. The germline V and J ends were trimmed by 5 bases and 4 bases, with 11 bases remaining between them. CDR1 is KGHDR and CDR2 is SFDVKD in the germline V gene. The CDR3 is 14 amino acids. CDR3 coding DNA: TGTGCCACCAGTGGGGGGGGGCGATACAATGAGCAGTTCTTC. Its protein is CATSGGGRYNEQFF.

The genes are TRBV20-1 and TRBJ2-7, with 10 bases fitting TRBD1. With 2 bases clipped from V and 2 bases from J, the junction kept 3 bases outside the gene matches. The germline V gene has CDR1 DFQATT and CDR2 SNEGSKA (reference sequence). This CDR3 spans 14 amino acids. CDR3 DNA: TGCAGTGCTAGAAAGGACAGGGGGGCCTACGAGCAGTACTTC. It encodes CSARKDRGAYEQYF.

The CDR3 DNA is TGTGCCAGCAGCTTAGGACAGGGGGAAACAGATACGCAGTATTTT. This encodes CASSLGQGETDTQYF. The V and J genes are TRBV7-9 and TRBJ2-3; 9 positions match TRBD1. The germline gives CDR1 SEHNR, CDR2 FQNEAQ (reference sequence). J was trimmed by 3 bases and V by 1 base; bases with no gene match: 2. The CDR3 runs 15 residues. Based on the CDR3 plus reference TRBV7-9 and TRBJ2-3, the full variable domain is DTGVSQNPRHKITKRGQNVTFRCDPISEHNRLYWYRQTLGQGPEFLTYFQNEAQLEKSRLLSDRFSAERPKGSFSTLEIQRTEQGDSAMYLCASSLGQGETDTQYFGPGTRLTVL.

The V gene is TRBV11-2, the J gene TRBJ2-3; D is possibly TRBD2 (6 bases). The CDR3 has 14 amino acids. Trimming took 2 bases from V and 5 from J, leaving 11 bases between them. Looked up from germline, CDR1 is SGHAT and CDR2 is FQNNGV. Here the CDR3 reads CASSLRTGLDTQYF. The CDR3 DNA is TGTGCCAGCAGCTTACGGACGGGACTAGATACGCAGTATTTT.

The chain has TRBV28 and TRBJ1-2; 7 bases agree with TRBD1. From germline, CDR1 is MDHEN and CDR2 SYDVKM. The CDR3 is made up of 15 amino acids. V trimming: 4 bases; J trimming: 6 bases; junction bases outside the gene matches: 11. CDR3 residues: CASSSGGGKRHGYTF. The CDR3 DNA sequence: TGTGCCAGCAGTTCAGGAGGGGGCAAGAGGCATGGCTACACCTTC.

The chain joins TRBV29-1 to TRBJ2-5; TRBD1 agrees at 9 bases. This CDR3 is built from 13 residues. The V gene's germline CDR1 is SQVTM and CDR2 ANQGSEA. J lost 7 bases, V lost 6 bases, and 9 bases had no gene match. CDR3 sequence (DNA): TGCAGCGTCCAAAATGACAGGGGGGGGACCCAGTACTTC. This translates into CSVQNDRGGTQYF.

The J gene is TRBJ2-3, the V gene TRBV27, with 8 positions matching TRBD2. The V and J ends lost 6 bases and 5 bases, in that order; junction bases with no gene match: 13. Germline V gene data show CDR1 as MNHEY and CDR2 as SMNVEV (reference sequence). This CDR3 is 16 amino acids long. As DNA, the CDR3 is TGTGCCAGCAGACCTAGGACTAGCCGTTGGGGAGATACGCAGTATTTT. This gives the protein CASRPRTSRWGDTQYF.

This sequence joins TRBV29-1 and TRBJ2-5; 8 bases map to TRBD2. Germline CDR1 SQVTM, CDR2 ANQGSEA. The CDR3 spans 13 residues. The V segment lost 3 bases and the J segment 5 bases; nucleotides outside the gene matches: 5. DNA for the CDR3: TGCAGCGTTGACGCGGGAGGCGGGGAGACCCAGTACTTC. Protein product: CSVDAGGGETQYF. The entire variable domain, with the rest obtained from reference TRBV29-1 and TRBJ2-5, is as follows: SAVISQKPSRDICQRGTSLTIQCQVDSQVTMMFWYRQQPGQSLTLIATANQGSEATYESGFVIDKFPISRPNLTFSTLTVSNMSPEDSSIYLCSVDAGGGETQYFGPGTRLLVL.

The chain combines TRBV20-1 with TRBJ2-3; no firm D call. CDR1 and CDR2 from the germline V gene are DFQATT and SNEGSKA (reference sequence). The CDR3 contains 13 residues. V shed 3 bases and J shed 4 bases, with 11 bases lying between them. For the CDR3, the DNA is TGCAGTGCTAGCTCTCGCGACTCAGATACGCAGTATTTT. Its protein product is CSASSRDSDTQYF.

The rearrangement uses TRBV19 and TRBJ2-3; 9 bases match TRBD2. This CDR3 spans 17 amino acids. With 6 bases clipped from V and 5 bases from J, the junction kept 15 bases outside the gene matches. CDR1 and CDR2 (germline): LNHDA, SQIVND (reference sequence). In DNA, the CDR3 is TGTGCCAGTAGCGGGCTAGCGGGGACGCCCGGCGGAGATACGCAGTATTTT. This encodes CASSGLAGTPGGDTQYF.

This chain uses TRBV5-1 with TRBJ2-6; no clear D gene. The CDR3 loop spans 14 amino acids. The V end lost 1 base, the J end lost 2 bases, and 4 bases lay between the germline ends. Germline V CDR1 and CDR2: SGHRS, YFSETQ. CDR3 in DNA: TGCGCCAGCAGCTTGTCCGCTGGGGCCAACGTCCTGACTTTC. Its translation is CASSLSAGANVLTF.

The rearrangement uses TRBV5-4 and TRBJ2-1; D possibly matches TRBD1 or TRBD2 (5 bases each). V dropped 7 bases and J dropped 4 bases, with 18 bases sitting between them. Germline lookup yields CDR1 SGHNT and CDR2 YYREEE (reference sequence). The CDR3 loop spans 15 amino acids. The CDR3 coding sequence is TGTGCCAGCGGGTCCGGGACGGAACGTTACAATGAGCAGTTCTTC. Amino acids: CASGSGTERYNEQFF.

V gene TRBV6-6 combines with J gene TRBJ1-2, with a possible D match to TRBD1 (5 bases). V was shortened by 5 bases and J by 3 bases, with 10 bases between the two germline ends. This CDR3 is built from 13 residues. The V gene's germline CDR1 is MNHNY and CDR2 SVGAGI (reference sequence). The CDR3 coding sequence is TGTGCCAGCAGTATTGAAGGGGACTATGGCTACACCTTC. It is translated as CASSIEGDYGYTF.

The J gene is TRBJ2-5, the V gene TRBV29-1; no firm D call. There are 11 residues in the CDR3. Between the trimmed V and J ends, which lost 7 bases and 4 bases, there was a span of 10 bases. The V gene's germline CDR1 is SQVTM and CDR2 ANQGSEA. CDR3 coding DNA: TGCAGCGCCCACCTGCGAGAGACCCAGTACTTC. Protein sequence: CSAHLRETQYF.

This rearrangement joins TRBV29-1 to TRBJ1-2; D gene uncertain. The CDR3 totals 12 residues. Germline V gene data show CDR1 as SQVTM and CDR2 as ANQGSEA. The V end was cut by 4 bases, the J end by 7 bases, with 13 bases between. The CDR3 nucleotides are TGCAGCGTTGGGTCCTGGGTCGGTGGCTACACCTTC. It is translated as CSVGSWVGGYTF.

This chain links TRBV20-1 with TRBJ1-6; 7 nucleotides agree with TRBD1. This CDR3 contains 13 residues. CDR1 is DFQATT and CDR2 is SNEGSKA in the germline V gene (reference sequence). J lost 9 bases, V lost 5 bases, and 7 bases had no gene match. This CDR3 reads CSASYRGGSPLHF. CDR3 in DNA: TGCAGTGCTTCCTACAGGGGAGGTTCACCCCTCCACTTT.

The CDR3 nucleotides read TGTGCCAGCAGCCCCGACAGGTGGGATCAGCCCCAGCATTTT. Translating it yields CASSPDRWDQPQHF. This sequence joins TRBV12-3 or TRBV12-4 and TRBJ1-5; a possible D gene is TRBD1 (6 bases). The CDR3 covers 14 residues. The V end was cut by 6 bases, the J end by 5 bases, with 14 bases between.

This chain links TRBV29-1 with TRBJ2-6; the D is unclear. V was cut by 6 bases and J by 0 bases, with 0 bases left in between. The CDR3 is 11 residues long. CDR1 and CDR2 from the germline V gene are SQVTM and ANQGSEA. The chain's CDR3 is CSVSGANVLTF. CDR3 sequence (DNA): TGCAGCGTCTCTGGGGCCAACGTCCTGACTTTC.

V usage is TRBV28 and J usage is TRBJ2-5, with 9 bases fitting TRBD1. CDR3 length: 14 residues. Germline loops: CDR1 MDHEN, CDR2 SYDVKM. V lost 5 bases, J lost 5 bases, and 6 bases stayed unmatched. In DNA, the CDR3 is TGTGCCAGCAGTGGTACAGGGGGCGCGGAGACCCAGTACTTC. Its protein is CASSGTGGAETQYF.

The CDR3 nucleotides are TGCAGTGCTAGAACGGGAGTGGGAGAGACCCAGTACTTC. Protein: CSARTGVGETQYF. The chain is built from TRBV20-1 and TRBJ2-5, with D possibly matching TRBD2 (6 bases). The germline CDR1 and CDR2 sequences are DFQATT and SNEGSKA (reference sequence). This CDR3 spans 13 amino acids. V lost 2 bases and J lost 4, with 11 bases in between.

This clonotype was detected once. The chain uses TRBV20-1 and TRBJ2-3; no firm D call. CDR3 size: 9 residues. Trimming pared 8 bases from V and 2 bases from J, leaving 2 bases between. Looked up from germline, CDR1 is DFQATT and CDR2 is SNEGSKA (reference sequence). The chain's CDR3 is CSPTDTQYF. The CDR3 region has the DNA TGCAGTCCCACAGATACGCAGTATTTT.

This clonotype was seen once. No DNA is shown, since the ends of the CDR3 on it are uncertain; the CDR3 is the one TCRdb lists. The V gene is TRBV21-1, the J gene TRBJ1-5; the table gives TRBD1 as D, unverified against the DNA. TRBV21-1 is a recognized pseudogene. The CDR3 has 15 residues if both end residues are counted. This CDR3 reads CASGWGAGANQPQHF.

The chain recombines TRBV20-1 with TRBJ1-6, with D maybe TRBD1 (6 bases). V was cut by 0 bases and J by 7 bases, with 16 bases left in between. Germline loops: CDR1 DFQATT, CDR2 SNEGSKA (reference sequence). CDR3 length: 16 residues. CDR3 sequence (DNA): TGCAGTGCTAGAGAGTCACAGGGCGGACGGAATTCACCCCTCCACTTT. Amino acids: CSARESQGGRNSPLHF.

This clonotype was seen just once. The chain is built from TRBV2 and TRBJ2-3; D ambiguous. Trimming pared 1 base from V and 2 bases from J, leaving 10 bases between. The CDR3 contains 15 residues. Germline assignment: CDR1 SNHLY and CDR2 FYNNEI. The CDR3 nucleotides are TGTGCCAGCAGTGAAGGGCTCGACCCCACAGATACGCAGTATTTT. Translated, it gives CASSEGLDPTDTQYF.

V usage is TRBV20-1 and J usage is TRBJ2-1, with D perhaps TRBD2 (6 bases). The CDR3 has 13 residues. Germline V lookup: CDR1 DFQATT, CDR2 SNEGSKA (reference sequence). Between the trimmed V and J ends, which lost 6 bases and 6 bases, there was a span of 15 bases. CDR3 DNA sequence: TGCAGTGCAAATATCCCGGGGGTCAATGAGCAGTTCTTC. This translates into CSANIPGVNEQFF.

J is TRBJ1-1 and V is TRBV4-2; 9 nucleotides agree with TRBD1. Per germline, CDR1 LGHNA and CDR2 YNFKEQ. V lost 4 bases, J lost 1 base, and 1 base stayed unmatched. The CDR3 has 14 amino acids. In DNA form, the CDR3 reads TGTGCCAGCAGCCGGGACAGGGAGAACACTGAAGCTTTCTTT. It codes for CASSRDRENTEAFF.

This chain links TRBV5-1 with TRBJ2-2; 7 bases are shared with TRBD1. Germline CDR1 SGHRS, CDR2 YFSETQ. The V gene end was trimmed by 4 bases and the J gene end by 5 bases; junction bases not matched to a gene: 8. CDR3 length: 15 amino acids. In nucleotides, the CDR3 is TGCGCCAGCAGCGTACAGGGGACGGGAACCGGGGAGCTGTTTTTT. This encodes CASSVQGTGTGELFF.

The J gene is TRBJ2-3, the V gene TRBV14; 8 bases are shared with TRBD1. The V gene end was trimmed by 3 bases and the J gene end by 12 bases; junction bases not matched to a gene: 11. Germline V gene data show CDR1 as SGHDN and CDR2 as FVKESK. The CDR3 spans 14 residues. DNA of the CDR3: TGTGCCAGCAGCCATACGACGCGGACAGGGATTCAGTATTTT. It translates to CASSHTTRTGIQYF.

V is TRBV5-4 and J is TRBJ1-1; maybe TRBD1 (6 bases). This CDR3 is built from 14 residues. The V gene lost 2 bases and the J gene lost 2 bases, with 10 bases spanning the gap. Germline V gene lookup returns CDR1 SGHNT and CDR2 YYREEE (reference sequence). The CDR3 DNA reads TGTGCCAGCAGCTTTGTACAGGGTAACACTGAAGCTTTCTTT. This sequence encodes CASSFVQGNTEAFF.